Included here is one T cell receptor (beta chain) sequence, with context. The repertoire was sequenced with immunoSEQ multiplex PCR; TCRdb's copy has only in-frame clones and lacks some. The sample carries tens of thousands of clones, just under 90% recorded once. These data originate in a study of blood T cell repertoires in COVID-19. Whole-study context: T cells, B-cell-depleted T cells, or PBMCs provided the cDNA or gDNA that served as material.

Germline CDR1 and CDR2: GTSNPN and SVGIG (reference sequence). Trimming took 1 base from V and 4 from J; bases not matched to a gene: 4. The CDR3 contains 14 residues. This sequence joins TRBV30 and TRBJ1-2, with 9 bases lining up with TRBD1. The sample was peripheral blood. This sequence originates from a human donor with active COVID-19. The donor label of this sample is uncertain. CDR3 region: CAWSGDRVTYGYTF. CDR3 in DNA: TGTGCCTGGAGTGGGGACAGGGTGACCTATGGCTACACCTTC. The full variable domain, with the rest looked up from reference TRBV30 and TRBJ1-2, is SQTIHQWPATLVQPVGSPLSLECTVEGTSNPNLYWYRQAAGRGLQLLFYSVGIGQISSEVPQNLSASRPQDRQFILSSKKLLLSDSGFYLCAWSGDRVTYGYTFGSGTRLTVV.